This TCR beta chain appears in the sequencing data of a study of beta chain features in type 1 diabetes. Study observations and caveats: Shortening that was moderate but significant affected the TCRB CDR3s of Type 1 diabetes patients in all four CD4+ subsets. Compared to healthy donors, patients appeared to have naive, central memory and Treg TCRB repertoires that were more alike.

Germline V gene lookup returns CDR1 SGHTA and CDR2 FQGTGA. CDR3 length equals 14 residues. Trimming took 5 bases from V and 8 from J, leaving 16 bases between them. To note about this clone: Its antigen is not known.

Expressed TCRB transcripts were sequenced after all isolated RNA was converted to cDNA. Assay: immunoSEQ multiplex PCR; the TCRdb copy retains only in-frame clones and omits some. The profile shows hundreds of thousands of clones, roughly a sixth of them singletons. The specimen was naive CD4+ T cells from blood. This clonotype was sampled from a man aged 18 to 29 in good health. The gene calls are TRBV7-3 and TRBJ2-1, with D perhaps TRBD2 (6 bases). Here the CDR3 reads CASSPSRGSDEQFF. The CDR3 DNA reads TGTGCCAGCAGCCCTAGCCGGGGGTCTGATGAGCAGTTCTTC.